The 18 T cell receptor beta chains in this list originate from one sample, sequenced in a study of naive and memory T cell subsets. General observations from the study: Possibly reflecting memory cells re-expressing CD45RA, a few larger clonotypes occurred in naive repertoires, especially CD8.

An equimolar mix of two oligonucleotides served as the beta constant-region primer for TRBC1 and TRBC2. Ligated cDNA was amplified by four rounds of PCR with nested alpha and beta constant-region primers and SP2. Each CDR3 protein gets one entry after TCRdb re-called the UMI-ligation and nested PCR reads with MiXCR. Of under 150,000 distinct CDR3 sequences listed, 15% to 25% are singletons. Which antigens these TCRs recognize remains unknown. Sequenced: naive CD8+ T cells from blood. These TCRs come from a human donor in good health.

The rearrangement uses TRBV6-5 and TRBJ1-1; D remains unclear. CDR1 is MNHEY and CDR2 is SVGAGI in the germline V gene. V lost 0 bases and J 3 bases, leaving 5 bases between the germline ends. CDR3 length equals 13 residues. CDR3 DNA: TGTGCCAGCAGTTACTCTCCCTACACTGAAGCTTTCTTT. Its protein product is CASSYSPYTEAFF.

This chain uses TRBV29-1 with TRBJ1-1, with no clear D. This CDR3 comprises 11 residues. Trimming pared 5 bases from V and 1 base from J, leaving 5 bases between. The germline CDR1 and CDR2 sequences are SQVTM and ANQGSEA. CDR3 nucleotides: TGCAGCGTTCGAGAGAACACTGAAGCTTTCTTT. Amino acids: CSVRENTEAFF.

This clonotype was observed a handful of times. The chain couples TRBV5-1 to TRBJ2-1; the D call may be TRBD1 or TRBD2 (5 bases each). Trimming pared 4 bases from V and 13 bases from J, leaving 15 bases between. The CDR3 runs 12 residues. Germline CDR1 is SGHRS and CDR2 is YFSETQ. The DNA of the CDR3 is TGCGCCAGCAGCCGGGACGGCCTAGGACAGTTCTTC. It codes for CASSRDGLGQFF.

This chain connects TRBV7-9 to TRBJ2-1, with 10 bases identical to TRBD2. The CDR3 length is 19 residues. V shed 5 bases, J shed 4 bases, and the junction held 17 bases outside the gene matches. Germline V lookup: CDR1 SEHNR, CDR2 FQNEAQ (reference sequence). In DNA, the CDR3 is TGTGCCAGCAGCCCCTTGGCTAGCGGGAGCACCGAGCGTTACAATGAGCAGTTCTTC. This codes for CASSPLASGSTERYNEQFF.

The chain carries TRBV7-3 and TRBJ2-1, with a tentative D call TRBD2 (5 bases). Germline values: CDR1 SGHTA, CDR2 FQGTGA. V was clipped by 0 bases and J by 2 bases, with 14 bases between them. The CDR3 consists of 17 residues. This CDR3 is CASSLTEVLDPYNEQFF. The CDR3 nucleotides are TGTGCCAGCAGCTTAACGGAGGTACTAGATCCCTACAATGAGCAGTTCTTC.

This chain uses TRBV6-2 or TRBV6-3 with TRBJ2-5, with 7 positions matching TRBD2. This CDR3 comprises 14 residues. The V segment lost 6 bases and the J segment 5 bases; nucleotides outside the gene matches: 9. Per germline, CDR1 MNHEY and CDR2 SVGEGT. The DNA for the CDR3 is TGTGCCAGCAGGCGACTAGCCAAAGGGGAGACCCAGTACTTC. Protein product: CASRRLAKGETQYF.

The chain couples TRBV20-1 to TRBJ2-7; 7 bases fit TRBD1. CDR3 length equals 14 residues. The germline V gene has CDR1 DFQATT and CDR2 SNEGSKA (reference sequence). The CDR3 DNA is TGCAGCGCGGCATTAACAGGGGCTTCCTACGAGCAGTACTTC. Translation: CSAALTGASYEQYF.

The table lists this clonotype with a few counts. The chain recombines TRBV7-9 with TRBJ2-2; TRBD1 matches at 7 bases. Trimming took 4 bases from V and 1 from J; bases not matched to a gene: 0. Germline lookup yields CDR1 SEHNR and CDR2 FQNEAQ (reference sequence). The CDR3 consists of 14 residues. The CDR3 DNA is TGTGCCAGCAGCTGGACAGGGAACACCGGGGAGCTGTTTTTT. Its translation: CASSWTGNTGELFF.

The rearrangement links TRBV4-1 to TRBJ2-2; D is unresolved. The CDR3 extends over 15 amino acids. V lost 0 bases and J 5 bases, leaving 10 bases between the germline ends. Germline CDR1 reads MGHRA; CDR2 reads YSYEKL. The chain's CDR3 is CASSQDYGYTGELFF. CDR3 sequence (DNA): TGCGCCAGCAGCCAAGATTATGGTTATACCGGGGAGCTGTTTTTT.

This clonotype was found once. This CDR3 is CASTTRLGELFF. The CDR3 region has the DNA TGTGCCAGCACCACGCGGCTCGGGGAGCTGTTTTTT. This rearrangement joins TRBV9 to TRBJ2-2; D gene unclear. Germline V lookup: CDR1 SGDLS, CDR2 YYNGEE. The CDR3 is 12 amino acids. Trimming pared 6 bases from V and 7 bases from J, leaving 10 bases between.

V is TRBV4-1 and J is TRBJ2-2, with 9 bases fitting TRBD1. The J segment lost 6 bases and the V segment lost 0 bases, leaving 8 bases of the junction unmatched. The CDR3 totals 17 residues. Germline lookup yields CDR1 MGHRA and CDR2 YSYEKL. The CDR3: CASSQEGGTGLAGELFF. CDR3 sequence (DNA): TGCGCCAGCAGCCAAGAAGGGGGGACAGGGCTCGCCGGGGAGCTGTTTTTT.

This clonotype appeared a few times. V and J are TRBV4-3 and TRBJ2-7; TRBD1 matches at 9 bases. CDR1 and CDR2 from the germline V gene are LGHNA and YSLEER. CDR3 length equals 14 residues. The trim removed 4 bases at V and 0 bases at J, leaving 1 base unmatched. As DNA, the CDR3 is TGCGCCAGCAGCCGGGGACAGGGCTCCTACGAGCAGTACTTC. Its translation: CASSRGQGSYEQYF.

This chain connects TRBV10-2 to TRBJ2-5; 7 positions match TRBD2. CDR1 and CDR2 from the germline V gene are WSHSY and SAAADI. The J segment lost 1 base and the V segment lost 0 bases, leaving 5 bases of the junction unmatched. This CDR3 has 16 residues. The CDR3 here is CASSESLAAPQETQYF. DNA for the CDR3: TGCGCCAGCAGTGAGTCTCTAGCGGCCCCCCAAGAGACCCAGTACTTC.

The chain combines TRBV9 with TRBJ1-1; D is unresolved. Trimming cost V 4 bases and J 0 bases, with 10 bases left between them. The CDR3 length is 14 residues. Per germline, CDR1 SGDLS and CDR2 YYNGEE. The CDR3 coding sequence is TGTGCCAGCAGCCAGACGGTCATGAACACTGAAGCTTTCTTT. Translated, it gives CASSQTVMNTEAFF. Drawing the rest from reference TRBV9 and TRBJ1-1, the complete variable domain is DSGVTQTPKHLITATGQRVTLRCSPRSGDLSVYWYQQSLDQGLQFLIQYYNGEERAKGNILERFSAQQFPDLHSELNLSSLELGDSALYFCASSQTVMNTEAFFGQGTRLTVV.

This clonotype has a handful of counts. The chain joins TRBV27 to TRBJ1-1, with D possibly TRBD1 on 5 matching bases. The CDR3 loop spans 13 amino acids. CDR1 MNHEY and CDR2 SMNVEV come from the germline V gene (reference sequence). Trimming left V 5 bases short and J 10 bases short, with 17 bases between. The DNA of the CDR3 is TGTGCCAGCAGTCAACTCGGAGGGGAGGCAGCTTTCTTT. This codes for CASSQLGGEAAFF.

This chain uses TRBV14 with TRBJ2-1; no firm D call. Germline CDR1 SGHDN, CDR2 FVKESK. The germline V and J ends were trimmed by 0 bases and 2 bases, with 11 bases remaining between them. This CDR3 comprises 16 residues. This CDR3 is CASSQDVGYPYNEQFF. The CDR3 DNA reads TGTGCCAGCAGCCAAGATGTGGGATATCCCTACAATGAGCAGTTCTTC. The variable domain in full, completed from reference TRBV14 and TRBJ2-1, reads EAGVTQFPSHSVIEKGQTVTLRCDPISGHDNLYWYRRVMGKEIKFLLHFVKESKQDESGMPNNRFLAERTGGTYSTLKVQPAELEDSGVYFCASSQDVGYPYNEQFFGPGTRLTVL.

The chain joins TRBV5-1 to TRBJ2-3, with 14 bases matching TRBD2. This CDR3 is 17 amino acids long. CDR1 and CDR2 from the germline V gene are SGHRS and YFSETQ. V was pared by 1 base and J by 1 base, with 2 bases of the junction left unmatched. The CDR3 loop is CASSLRGLAGGTDTQYF. CDR3 nucleotide sequence: TGCGCCAGCAGCTTGAGGGGACTAGCGGGAGGCACAGATACGCAGTATTTT.

The V and J genes are TRBV14 and TRBJ2-3; D remains ambiguous. This CDR3 is 14 amino acids long. V was pared by 0 bases and J by 5 bases, with 9 bases between. Germline-derived CDR1 and CDR2 are SGHDN and FVKESK. The CDR3 reads CASSQDRRIDTQYF. CDR3 bases: TGTGCCAGCAGCCAAGATAGGCGGATAGATACGCAGTATTTT.